Listed here are 22 T cell receptor beta chains from one sample, sequenced in a study of shared clonotypes between healthy human individuals. The protocol was immunoSEQ multiplex PCR, while the TCRdb copy is restricted to in-frame clones and leaves out a portion. The data hold approximately 720,000 clones, with around 90% observed a single time. As defined, naive CD8 cells were CD45RO-negative and positively selected for CCR7, with terminally differentiated effector memory CD45RA+ cells excluded. The sequenced material came from naive CD8+ T cells sorted from blood. Source of these receptors: a man aged 25 to 45 in good health.

The chain combines TRBV7-8 with TRBJ1-5, with a weak D call TRBD1 (5 bases). Trimming cost V 9 bases and J 1 base, with 16 bases left between them. The CDR3 runs to 15 residues. Germline lookup yields CDR1 SGHVS and CDR2 FQNEAQ. The DNA of the CDR3 is TGTGCCAGTACGTGGGGGGACGGAAGCAATCAGCCCCAGCATTTT. Translation gives CASTWGDGSNQPQHF.

CDR3 loop: CASSYFGEYRGNAGELFF. CDR3 bases: TGTGCCAGCAGCTACTTTGGAGAGTACAGGGGTAACGCCGGGGAGCTGTTTTTT. The rearrangement uses TRBV11-2 and TRBJ2-2, with TRBD1 identical over 7 bases. The V gene's germline CDR1 is SGHAT and CDR2 FQNNGV. This CDR3 comprises 18 residues. The V segment lost 4 bases and the J segment 6 bases; nucleotides outside the gene matches: 17. Looking up the rest from reference TRBV11-2 and TRBJ2-2 gives the full variable domain: EAGVAQSPRYKIIEKRQSVAFWCNPISGHATLYWYQQILGQGPKLLIQFQNNGVVDDSQLPKDRFSAERLKGVDSTLKIQPAKLEDSAVYLCASSYFGEYRGNAGELFFGEGSRLTVL.

This chain connects TRBV13 to TRBJ2-5; D call uncertain. The germline V gene has CDR1 PRHDT and CDR2 FYEKMQ (reference sequence). This CDR3 is 13 amino acids long. Trimming stripped 2 bases from V and 3 bases from J, with 7 bases between. The CDR3 region has the DNA TGTGCCAGCAGCTTACAGCGCGAAGAGACCCAGTACTTC. Amino acids: CASSLQREETQYF.

Only one count was recorded for this clone. At one of its ends the junction is not consistent with the germline gene, which may arise from a read error. This chain links TRBV30 with TRBJ1-2, with D perhaps matching TRBD1 (6 bases). Per the germline V gene, CDR1 is GTSNPN and CDR2 is SVGIG (reference sequence). The CDR3 spans 12 residues. CDR3 loop: CAWSVTGPHSGF. CDR3 in DNA: TGTGCCTGGAGTGTTACAGGGCCCCATTCCGGCTTC. The whole variable domain, filled in from reference TRBV30 and TRBJ1-2, reads SQTIHQWPATLVQPVGSPLSLECTVEGTSNPNLYWYRQAAGRGLQLLFYSVGIGQISSEVPQNLSASRPQDRQFILSSKKLLLSDSGFYLCAWSVTGPHSGFGSGTRLTVV.

Worth noting for this clone: This sample includes further DNA sequences coding for the same CDR3. This chain links TRBV7-9 with TRBJ1-1; D uncertain. This CDR3 is 13 amino acids long. The ends were cut back, 4 bases at V and 3 bases at J, with 9 bases in the middle. The germline V gene has CDR1 SEHNR and CDR2 FQNEAQ (reference sequence). CDR3 nucleotide sequence: TGTGCCAGCAGCTCCCCTGGGGACACTGAAGCTTTCTTT. Protein product: CASSSPGDTEAFF.

The rearrangement uses TRBV9 and TRBJ2-7; 7 nucleotides line up with TRBD2. The CDR3 has 17 residues. The germline gives CDR1 SGDLS, CDR2 YYNGEE. V was clipped by 0 bases and J by 6 bases; unmatched bases: 15. Here the CDR3 DNA reads TGTGCCAGCAGCGTAGCTAAGTTGCGGGAGCTCCTAGGCGAGCAGTACTTC. Protein sequence: CASSVAKLRELLGEQYF.

The genes are TRBV28 and TRBJ2-1; no clear D. The ends were cut back, 8 bases at V and 8 bases at J, with 7 bases in the middle. The length of the CDR3 is 10 residues. Germline V gene data show CDR1 as MDHEN and CDR2 as SYDVKM. CDR3: CASGGYEQFF. The CDR3 nucleotides read TGTGCCAGCGGTGGATATGAGCAGTTCTTC.

The chain is built from TRBV30 and TRBJ1-5, with 12 bases matching TRBD1. Per germline, CDR1 GTSNPN and CDR2 SVGIG (reference sequence). J lost 6 bases, V lost 2 bases, and 5 bases had no gene match. CDR3 length: 15 amino acids. DNA of the CDR3: TGTGCCTGGAGTCCCGGGACAGGGGGCGGTCAGCCCCAGCATTTT. Protein product: CAWSPGTGGGQPQHF.

In regard to this clone: This specimen includes other DNA sequences encoding the same CDR3. The rearrangement uses TRBV7-9 and TRBJ2-6, with D uncertain. V gave up 0 bases and J gave up 4 bases, with 1 base separating them. The CDR3 totals 13 residues. CDR1 and CDR2 from the germline V gene are SEHNR and FQNEAQ (reference sequence). CDR3 sequence: CASSLAGANVLTF. The CDR3 region has the DNA TGTGCCAGCAGCTTAGCGGGGGCCAACGTCCTGACTTTC.

This clone was seen a single time. This chain uses TRBV27 with TRBJ1-5; D unclear. The CDR3 is 16 amino acids. The ends were cut back, 6 bases at V and 0 bases at J, with 15 bases in the middle. Germline V gives CDR1 MNHEY, CDR2 SMNVEV (reference sequence). The CDR3 bases are TGTGCCAGCAGCCCCGCGAGAGGCTATAGCAATCAGCCCCAGCATTTT. Translated, it gives CASSPARGYSNQPQHF.

The rearrangement uses TRBV6-5 and TRBJ1-3, with D hard to call. The CDR3 extends over 14 amino acids. V lost 5 bases and J 6 bases, leaving 14 bases between the germline ends. CDR1 MNHEY and CDR2 SVGAGI come from the germline V gene. This chain's CDR3 is CASSRISGENTIYF. CDR3 nucleotides: TGTGCCAGCAGTCGAATCTCTGGAGAAAACACCATATATTTT.

This clone was seen just once. The germline gene is not matched at one end of the junction; a read error may be the cause. This sequence joins TRBV27 and TRBJ2-7, with TRBD1 identical over 9 bases. In germline, CDR1 is MNHEY, CDR2 SMNVEV (reference sequence). The CDR3 contains 15 residues. Here the CDR3 DNA reads TGTGCCAACAGTTTGGGAACAGGGGGCGCCTACGAGCAGTACTTC. Translation gives CANSLGTGGAYEQYF.

The gene calls are TRBV7-9 and TRBJ2-3, with 11 bases that match TRBD2. V shed 5 bases, J shed 4 bases, and the junction held 8 bases outside the gene matches. Germline values: CDR1 SEHNR, CDR2 FQNEAQ (reference sequence). The CDR3 spans 16 residues. The CDR3 DNA sequence: TGTGCCAGCAGCCAGATACTAGCGGGAGTAGCAGATACGCAGTATTTT. As protein: CASSQILAGVADTQYF.

The chain combines TRBV29-1 with TRBJ2-1; 8 bases agree with TRBD2. V shed 7 bases and J 6 bases; nucleotides not matched to a gene: 11. This CDR3 is 14 amino acids long. CDR1 is SQVTM, CDR2 ANQGSEA, per germline. This chain's CDR3 is CSGSRSGRTNEQFF. CDR3 coding DNA: TGCAGCGGAAGTAGAAGCGGGAGAACCAATGAGCAGTTCTTC.

The chain combines TRBV7-6 with TRBJ1-4, with D perhaps matching TRBD1 (5 bases). Per germline, CDR1 SGHVS and CDR2 FNYEAQ. V lost 7 bases to trimming and J lost 8 bases, with 23 bases between them. The CDR3 sequence is 16 residues long. The CDR3 DNA sequence: TGTGCCAGCATGCCCGGGGTGGGGGACCGGCGCGAAAAACTGTTTTTT. This codes for CASMPGVGDRREKLFF.

The rearrangement links TRBV7-9 to TRBJ2-1; TRBD2 aligns across 12 bases. The CDR3 consists of 16 residues. J lost 4 bases, V lost 4 bases, and 5 bases had no gene match. Per germline, CDR1 SEHNR and CDR2 FQNEAQ (reference sequence). CDR3 DNA sequence: TGTGCCAGCAGCTCCGGACTAGCGGGACGATACAATGAGCAGTTCTTC. Translating it yields CASSSGLAGRYNEQFF.

V usage is TRBV2 and J usage is TRBJ2-1; 8 nucleotides agree with TRBD1. Germline V gives CDR1 SNHLY, CDR2 FYNNEI. J was trimmed by 8 bases and V by 4 bases; bases with no gene match: 10. This CDR3 is built from 15 residues. The CDR3 loop reads CASSADRGFIDEQFF. CDR3 nucleotides: TGTGCCAGCAGTGCAGACAGGGGATTTATCGATGAGCAGTTCTTC.

This sequence joins TRBV29-1 and TRBJ2-1; D is unresolved. This CDR3 has 16 residues. Germline V gene sequence: CDR1 SQVTM, CDR2 ANQGSEA. The V end lost 0 bases, the J end lost 1 base, and 13 bases lay between the germline ends. The CDR3: CSVEEIAIKSYNEQFF. CDR3 nucleotide sequence: TGCAGCGTTGAAGAAATTGCCATCAAATCCTACAATGAGCAGTTCTTC.

The J gene is TRBJ2-7, the V gene TRBV6-1, with a possible D match to TRBD2 (6 bases). CDR3 length: 14 residues. Germline V gene data show CDR1 as MNHNS and CDR2 as SASEGT. The ends were cut back, 6 bases at V and 7 bases at J, with 19 bases in the middle. DNA of the CDR3: TGTGCCAGCAGGGGGGGATTCGGAGGGCGGGAGCAGTACTTC. Its translation: CASRGGFGGREQYF.

V gene TRBV4-3 combines with J gene TRBJ2-1; 9 nucleotides line up with TRBD2. V shed 0 bases, J shed 5 bases, and the junction held 5 bases outside the gene matches. CDR1 is LGHNA and CDR2 is YSLEER in the germline V gene. This CDR3 is 16 amino acids long. Written as DNA, the CDR3 is TGCGCCAGCAGCCAAGATGACCTAGCGGGACACAATGAGCAGTTCTTC. This gives the protein CASSQDDLAGHNEQFF.

CDR3 sequence: CASSVGTVPYNEQFF. CDR3 nucleotide sequence: TGTGCCAGCAGTGTTGGGACAGTCCCCTACAATGAGCAGTTCTTC. The rearrangement links TRBV27 to TRBJ2-1, with 7 bases that match TRBD1. Trimming took 5 bases from V and 2 from J; bases not matched to a gene: 6. Germline CDR1 reads MNHEY; CDR2 reads SMNVEV (reference sequence). CDR3 size: 15 residues.

The chain couples TRBV9 to TRBJ1-5; D remains unclear. Trimming left V 0 bases short and J 4 bases short, with 5 bases between. Per the germline V gene, CDR1 is SGDLS and CDR2 is YYNGEE. The CDR3 loop spans 13 amino acids. The DNA for the CDR3 is TGTGCCAGCAGCGTAGACGTAAATCAGCCCCAGCATTTT. Its translation is CASSVDVNQPQHF.